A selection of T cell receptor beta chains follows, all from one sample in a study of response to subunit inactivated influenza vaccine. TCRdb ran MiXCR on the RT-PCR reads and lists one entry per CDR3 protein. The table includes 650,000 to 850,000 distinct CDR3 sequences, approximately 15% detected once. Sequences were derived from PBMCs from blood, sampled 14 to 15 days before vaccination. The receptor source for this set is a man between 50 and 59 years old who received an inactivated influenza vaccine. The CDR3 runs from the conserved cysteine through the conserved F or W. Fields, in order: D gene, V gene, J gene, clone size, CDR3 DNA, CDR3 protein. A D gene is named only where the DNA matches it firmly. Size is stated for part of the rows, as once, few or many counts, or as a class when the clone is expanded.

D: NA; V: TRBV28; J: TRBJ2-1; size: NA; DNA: TGTGCCAGCAGTTTATATTTTCAGGGGAGTGGAAGGTACTACAATGAGCAGTTCTTC; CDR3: CASSLYFQGSGRYYNEQFF
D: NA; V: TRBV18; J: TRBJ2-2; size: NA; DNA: TGTGCCAGCTCACCCGGGAACCGGGACAAAAGTCGGTTTTTT; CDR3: CASSPGNRDKSRFF
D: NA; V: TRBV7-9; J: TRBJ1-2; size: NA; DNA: TGTGCCAGCAGCATCGGACCGCCTAGTTATGGCTACACCTTC; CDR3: CASSIGPPSYGYTF
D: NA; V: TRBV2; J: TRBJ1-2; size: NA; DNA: TGTGCCAGCAGAAACTATGGCTACACCTTC; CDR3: CASRNYGYTF
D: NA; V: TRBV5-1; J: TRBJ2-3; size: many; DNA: TGCGCCAGCAGCTTGGACGGGCGGGGAGGCACAGATACGCAGTATTTT; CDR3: CASSLDGRGGTDTQYF
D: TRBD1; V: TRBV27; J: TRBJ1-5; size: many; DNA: TGTGCCAGCAGTGCGACCCCCGGGACAGGGGGCGCAGGGATGTATCAGCCCCAGCATTTT; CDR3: CASSATPGTGGAGMYQPQHF
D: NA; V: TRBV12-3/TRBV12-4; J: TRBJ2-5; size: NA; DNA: TGTGCCAGCAGTTCGTTTGGGAGGGAGACCCAGTACTTC; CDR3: CASSSFGRETQYF
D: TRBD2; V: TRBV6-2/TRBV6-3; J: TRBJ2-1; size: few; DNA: TGTGCCACCTCGCGGGGACTAGCGGGGGGGCCAATATATGAGCAGTTCTTC; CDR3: CATSRGLAGGPIYEQFF
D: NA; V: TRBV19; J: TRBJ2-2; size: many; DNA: TGTGCCAGTAGTATCGGAGCCTCCGCCGGGGAGCTGTTTTTT; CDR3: CASSIGASAGELFF
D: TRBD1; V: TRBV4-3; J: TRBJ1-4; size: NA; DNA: TGCGCCAGCAGCCCAGGGGGACGTTTTACTAATGAAAAACTGTTTTTT; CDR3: CASSPGGRFTNEKLFF
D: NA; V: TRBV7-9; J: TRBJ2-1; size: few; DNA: TGTGCCAGCAGCTCAATATTCAATGAGCAGTTCTTC; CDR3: CASSSIFNEQFF
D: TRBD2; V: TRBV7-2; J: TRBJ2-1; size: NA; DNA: TGTGCCAGCAGCTTTCATATTAGCGGGGTCTGGGATGAGCAGTTCTTC; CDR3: CASSFHISGVWDEQFF
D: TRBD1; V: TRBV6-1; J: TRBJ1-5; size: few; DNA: TGTGCCAGCACCGGGGCAGGGGGTCAGCCCCAGCATTTT; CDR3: CASTGAGGQPQHF
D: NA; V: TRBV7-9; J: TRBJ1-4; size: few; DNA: TGTGCCAGCAGCTTAGCGCTATCGGACGGCGAAAAACTGTTTTTT; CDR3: CASSLALSDGEKLFF
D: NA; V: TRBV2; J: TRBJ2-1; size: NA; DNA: TGTGCCAGCAGTGACAGGTTGGCGACTGCATCCTACAATGAGCAGTTCTTC; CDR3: CASSDRLATASYNEQFF
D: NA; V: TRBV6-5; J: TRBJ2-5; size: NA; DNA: TGTGCCAGCAGTTACTGGGCACCCAGTCGGGAGACCCAGTACTTC; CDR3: CASSYWAPSRETQYF
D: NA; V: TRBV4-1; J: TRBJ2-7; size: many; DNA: TGCGCCAGCAGCCAGGGACGCCTAACGGAGCAGTACTTC; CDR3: CASSQGRLTEQYF
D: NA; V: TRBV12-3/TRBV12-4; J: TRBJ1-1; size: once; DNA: TGTGCCAGCAGTATGGGACGGATGAACACTGAAGCTTTCTTT; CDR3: CASSMGRMNTEAFF
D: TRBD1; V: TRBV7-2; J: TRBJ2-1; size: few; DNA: TGTGCCAGCAGTACCGACAGGGGCACTTACAATGAGCAGTTCTTC; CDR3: CASSTDRGTYNEQFF
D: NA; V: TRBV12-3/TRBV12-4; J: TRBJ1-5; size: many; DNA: TGTGCCAGCAGTATATGGACGGATAGCAATCAGCCCCAGCATTTT; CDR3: CASSIWTDSNQPQHF